Below are 32 T cell receptor beta chains sequenced from a single sample in a study of T cell responses to AZD1222 COVID-19 vaccine. Clones were read by immunoSEQ multiplex PCR, and TCRdb kept only the in-frame ones, dropping some. The table includes 95,000 to 110,000 clones, roughly 87% detected once. Source: peripheral blood, taken on day 0 of AZD1222 vaccination. Every receptor here comes from an adult in good health.

This sequence joins TRBV13 and TRBJ2-5; D unclear. Germline V CDR1 and CDR2: PRHDT, FYEKMQ (reference sequence). Between the trimmed V and J ends, which lost 5 bases and 2 bases, there was a span of 18 bases. The CDR3 covers 16 residues. The CDR3 DNA follows: TGTGCCAGCAGCCCCGGACCTAACCTGAGGCAAGAGACCCAGTACTTC. This encodes CASSPGPNLRQETQYF.

The V gene is TRBV7-2, the J gene TRBJ1-2; tentative D call: TRBD1 (5 bases). Trimming cost V 3 bases and J 5 bases, with 7 bases left between them. The CDR3 extends over 12 amino acids. Germline CDR1 is SGHTA and CDR2 is FQGNSA. The CDR3 coding sequence is TGTGCCAGCAGCTTCCAGGGATATGGCTACACCTTC. This sequence encodes CASSFQGYGYTF.

V usage is TRBV19 and J usage is TRBJ1-1; 9 bases are shared with TRBD1. CDR1 and CDR2 from the germline V gene are LNHDA and SQIVND (reference sequence). With 6 bases clipped from V and 5 bases from J, the junction kept 7 bases outside the gene matches. The CDR3 extends over 14 amino acids. The CDR3 DNA reads TGTGCCAGTAGGTCCGGGGACAGGGTGACTGAAGCTTTCTTT. This sequence encodes CASRSGDRVTEAFF.

V is TRBV5-4 and J is TRBJ2-5, with TRBD2 identical over 12 bases. Germline CDR1 reads SGHNT; CDR2 reads YYREEE (reference sequence). The CDR3 totals 16 residues. Germline trimming cut 4 bases from V and 4 bases from J; bases unmatched to any gene: 8. The CDR3 DNA follows: TGTGCCAGCAGCGCCCAGACTAGCGGGGGTGGAGAGACCCAGTACTTC. The encoded protein is CASSAQTSGGGETQYF.

This clone came up once. The gene calls are TRBV7-2 and TRBJ1-1, with 10 nucleotides matching TRBD1. V was clipped by 5 bases and J by 3 bases; unmatched bases: 15. Germline V CDR1 and CDR2: SGHTA, FQGNSA. The CDR3 is 18 residues long. CDR3 residues: CASSPGQGRGAFDTEAFF. CDR3 nucleotide sequence: TGTGCCAGCAGCCCGGGACAGGGGAGAGGGGCGTTCGACACTGAAGCTTTCTTT.

In its sample, this clone was seen once. The rearrangement joins TRBV29-1 to TRBJ2-5; possibly TRBD1 or TRBD2 for D (5 bases each). Looked up from germline, CDR1 is SQVTM and CDR2 is ANQGSEA. Trimming cost V 4 bases and J 2 bases, with 17 bases left between them. The CDR3 spans 15 residues. DNA for the CDR3: TGCAGCGTTGCTTTTGAGGGACGGCCTCAAGAGACCCAGTACTTC. Protein sequence: CSVAFEGRPQETQYF.

The chain employs TRBV7-6 and TRBJ1-5, with D perhaps TRBD1 (6 bases). The V gene lost 1 base and the J gene lost 1 base, with 14 bases spanning the gap. Germline CDR1 reads SGHVS; CDR2 reads FNYEAQ. There are 17 residues in the CDR3. For the CDR3, the DNA is TGTGCCAGCAGCTTAGACGGGGGCAGTTTGAGCAATCAGCCCCAGCATTTT. Its translation is CASSLDGGSLSNQPQHF.

The chain employs TRBV6-2 or TRBV6-3 and TRBJ2-3, with 11 nucleotides matching TRBD2. The CDR3 sequence is 15 residues long. Germline V gene sequence: CDR1 MNHEY, CDR2 SVGEGT. Trimming at V came to 4 bases and at J to 2 bases, leaving 2 bases not matched to a gene. The chain's CDR3 is CASSFSGGATDTQYF. In nucleotides, the CDR3 is TGTGCCAGCAGTTTTAGCGGGGGGGCCACAGATACGCAGTATTTT.

The gene calls are TRBV6-1 and TRBJ2-1, with 13 bases lining up with TRBD2. The germline V gene encodes CDR1 MNHNS and CDR2 SASEGT. The CDR3 spans 16 residues. Losses at the gene ends were 2 bases for V and 6 bases for J; bases not matched to a gene: 4. The CDR3 nucleotides read TGTGCCAGCAGTGAAAGACTAGCGGGGGGCCCCAATGAGCAGTTCTTC. This sequence encodes CASSERLAGGPNEQFF.

The V and J genes are TRBV4-1 and TRBJ2-1, with D perhaps matching TRBD1 (6 bases). The ends were cut back, 4 bases at V and 4 bases at J, with 17 bases in the middle. The CDR3 runs 16 residues. The germline V gene has CDR1 MGHRA and CDR2 YSYEKL. CDR3: CASSPTYRERYNEQFF. The CDR3 nucleotides read TGCGCCAGCAGCCCGACATACAGGGAGCGATACAATGAGCAGTTCTTC.

The gene calls are TRBV13 and TRBJ1-1; D gene unclear. The V gene's germline CDR1 is PRHDT and CDR2 FYEKMQ (reference sequence). The CDR3 is 15 residues long. Trimming left V 5 bases short and J 1 base short, with 14 bases between. The CDR3 reads CASSLPSDPNTEAFF. CDR3 bases: TGTGCCAGCAGCCTCCCCTCAGACCCGAACACTGAAGCTTTCTTT.

The rearrangement links TRBV11-1 to TRBJ2-5; D is ambiguous. Germline lookup yields CDR1 SGHAT and CDR2 FQDESV (reference sequence). The CDR3 spans 14 residues. Trimming removed 5 bases from V and 5 bases from J, with 15 bases in between. In nucleotides, the CDR3 is TGTGCCAGCAGCCCAAATGGGCTCGGGGAGACCCAGTACTTC. Translated: CASSPNGLGETQYF.

This clone was seen a single time. This chain joins TRBV6-2 or TRBV6-3 and TRBJ2-7, with TRBD1 matching over 10 bases. With 2 bases clipped from V and 3 bases from J, the junction kept 4 bases outside the gene matches. CDR1 is MNHEY and CDR2 is SVGEGT in the germline V gene. This CDR3 spans 15 amino acids. CDR3 in amino acids: CASSYPDRGRYEQYF. The CDR3 DNA follows: TGTGCCAGCAGTTACCCTGACAGGGGGCGCTACGAGCAGTACTTC.

The chain links TRBV18 to TRBJ1-3; D is uncertain. Germline V gives CDR1 KGHSH, CDR2 LQKENI. This CDR3 region has 15 residues. V was trimmed by 3 bases and J by 2 bases, leaving 11 bases between them. Here the CDR3 DNA reads TGTGCCAGCTCACCCAAGGGTAAAGCTGGAAACACCATATATTTT. This sequence encodes CASSPKGKAGNTIYF. The entire variable domain, with the rest obtained from reference TRBV18 and TRBJ1-3, is as follows: NAGVMQNPRHLVRRRGQEARLRCSPMKGHSHVYWYRQLPEEGLKFMVYLQKENIIDESGMPKERFSAEFPKEGPSILRIQQVVRGDSAAYFCASSPKGKAGNTIYFGEGSWLTVV.

The chain carries TRBV11-3 and TRBJ2-2; possibly TRBD2 for D (5 bases). V lost 2 bases and J 6 bases, leaving 10 bases between the germline ends. Germline V gene data show CDR1 as SGHNT and CDR2 as YENEEA. CDR3 length: 14 amino acids. The CDR3 reads CASSLLRVPGELFF. DNA for the CDR3: TGTGCCAGCAGCTTATTGAGGGTTCCCGGGGAGCTGTTTTTT. The full variable domain, rest sourced from reference TRBV11-3 and TRBJ2-2, is EAGVVQSPRYKIIEKKQPVAFWCNPISGHNTLYWYLQNLGQGPELLIRYENEEAVDDSQLPKDRFSAERLKGVDSTLKIQPAELGDSAVYLCASSLLRVPGELFFGEGSRLTVL.

The chain employs TRBV14 and TRBJ2-1, with D perhaps TRBD2 (6 bases). This CDR3 contains 15 residues. The germline V gene has CDR1 SGHDN and CDR2 FVKESK. V lost 2 bases, J lost 0 bases, and 8 bases lay in between. The CDR3: CASSQLDYSYNEQFF. CDR3 DNA sequence: TGTGCCAGCAGCCAACTGGACTACTCCTACAATGAGCAGTTCTTC.

The chain couples TRBV5-1 to TRBJ2-7; 11 bases agree with TRBD1. The CDR3 loop spans 15 amino acids. V lost 5 bases and J lost 0; bases outside the gene matches: 4. The germline gives CDR1 SGHRS, CDR2 YFSETQ. CDR3 sequence (DNA): TGCGCCAGCAGACCGGGACAGGGGGGCTCCTACGAGCAGTACTTC. It specifies CASRPGQGGSYEQYF.

This clone was found a few times. The genes are TRBV4-3 and TRBJ2-5, with D unresolved. CDR3 size: 18 residues. The germline V gene has CDR1 LGHNA and CDR2 YSLEER. V dropped 1 base and J dropped 5 bases, with 23 bases sitting between them. The CDR3 loop reads CASSQGRTDRVVAETQYF. The CDR3 nucleotides read TGCGCCAGCAGCCAAGGAAGGACGGACCGGGTTGTGGCTGAGACCCAGTACTTC.

This clone occurred once. The chain has TRBV10-3 and TRBJ1-2, with D perhaps TRBD1 (6 bases). The CDR3 contains 13 residues. The germline CDR1 and CDR2 sequences are ENHRY and SYGVKD. V was shortened by 7 bases and J by 8 bases, with 17 bases between the two germline ends. The CDR3 spells CAITDRSGYGYTF. The CDR3 DNA reads TGTGCCATCACCGACAGGTCGGGGTACGGCTACACCTTC.

The chain carries TRBV9 and TRBJ2-2, with a tentative D call TRBD2 (6 bases). Per germline, CDR1 SGDLS and CDR2 YYNGEE. The CDR3 is 16 residues long. Trimming took 0 bases from V and 0 from J, leaving 9 bases between them. The CDR3 sequence is CASSVGSSANTGELFF. The CDR3 nucleotides are TGTGCCAGCAGCGTAGGTTCTAGCGCGAACACCGGGGAGCTGTTTTTT.

The gene calls are TRBV7-9 and TRBJ1-6; 12 bases align to TRBD1. The CDR3 spans 17 residues. The germline V gene has CDR1 SEHNR and CDR2 FQNEAQ (reference sequence). The V segment lost 1 base and the J segment 7 bases; nucleotides outside the gene matches: 5. CDR3 protein: CASSLGDRGRNNSPLHF. The CDR3 region has the DNA TGTGCCAGCAGCTTAGGGGACAGGGGGCGCAACAATTCACCCCTCCACTTT.

The V and J genes are TRBV4-3 and TRBJ2-1, with no clear D. Trimming removed 4 bases from V and 3 bases from J, with 10 bases in between. The CDR3 extends over 14 amino acids. Germline values: CDR1 LGHNA, CDR2 YSLEER. CDR3 sequence reads: CASSLDQDYNEQFF. CDR3 DNA: TGCGCCAGCAGCCTCGATCAGGACTACAATGAGCAGTTCTTC.

This chain links TRBV2 with TRBJ2-7; 13 bases match TRBD2. Germline assignment: CDR1 SNHLY and CDR2 FYNNEI. After removal of 7 bases from V and 0 bases from J, the junction contained 6 bases not matched to a gene. The CDR3 has 16 amino acids. CDR3 region: CASTRLAGGLSYEQYF. The DNA for the CDR3 is TGTGCCAGCACCAGACTAGCGGGGGGCCTCTCCTACGAGCAGTACTTC. The full variable domain, with the rest looked up from reference TRBV2 and TRBJ2-7, is EPEVTQTPSHQVTQMGQEVILRCVPISNHLYFYWYRQILGQKVEFLVSFYNNEISEKSEIFDDQFSVERPDGSNFTLKIRSTKLEDSAMYFCASTRLAGGLSYEQYFGPGTRLTVT.

The CDR3 here is CASSQDRRAYGYTF. The CDR3 DNA is TGCGCCAGCAGCCAAGATCGAAGAGCCTATGGCTACACCTTC. The chain carries TRBV4-3 and TRBJ1-2; D is uncertain. The CDR3 has 14 amino acids. V was trimmed by 0 bases and J by 4 bases, leaving 9 bases between them. CDR1 and CDR2 (germline): LGHNA, YSLEER.

CDR3 DNA sequence: TGTGCCAGCAGCCAAGATAGCAGAGTCCCTACCGGCGAGCAGTACTTC. Its translation is CASSQDSRVPTGEQYF. The V call is TRBV3-1 (or the pseudogene TRBV3-2), the J call TRBJ2-7; no clear D gene. Germline CDR1 is LGHDT and CDR2 is YNNKEL (reference sequence). This CDR3 is built from 16 residues. V shed 0 bases and J shed 6 bases, with 18 bases lying between them.

This clone was observed a single time. The chain links TRBV28 to TRBJ2-5; D remains ambiguous. Trimming shortened V by 6 bases and J by 5 bases, and 10 bases separated the two germline ends. The CDR3 spans 12 residues. Germline lookup yields CDR1 MDHEN and CDR2 SYDVKM. The CDR3, as DNA: TGTGCCAGCAGGTCAATCCGGGAGACCCAGTACTTC. Translating it yields CASRSIRETQYF.

The J gene is TRBJ1-6, the V gene TRBV2, with 9 bases aligning to TRBD1. Germline V gives CDR1 SNHLY, CDR2 FYNNEI. V trimming: 8 bases; J trimming: 4 bases; junction bases outside the gene matches: 9. This CDR3 has 16 amino acids. The CDR3 DNA reads as TGTGCCAGCGTACGGACAGGGGACGGATATAATTCACCCCTCCACTTT. Translated: CASVRTGDGYNSPLHF.

CDR3 sequence reads: CASSRQGTYEQYF. CDR3 DNA sequence: TGTGCCAGTAGTCGACAGGGAACCTACGAGCAGTACTTC. The chain carries TRBV19 and TRBJ2-7; TRBD1 agrees at 7 bases. CDR3 size: 13 residues. CDR1 LNHDA and CDR2 SQIVND come from the germline V gene (reference sequence). The V and J ends lost 5 bases and 2 bases, in that order; junction bases with no gene match: 3.

CDR3 sequence: CASSLRSAASGNTIYF. The CDR3 DNA reads as TGTGCCAGCAGCTTGCGCTCGGCGGCGTCTGGAAACACCATATATTTT. The gene calls are TRBV5-8 and TRBJ1-3; no clear D gene. Trimming pared 1 base from V and 1 base from J, leaving 12 bases between. The CDR3 contains 16 residues. The germline gives CDR1 SGHTS, CDR2 YDEGEE.

The rearrangement uses TRBV4-3 and TRBJ1-1; D ambiguous. The germline gives CDR1 LGHNA, CDR2 YSLEER. V was pared by 0 bases and J by 2 bases, with 13 bases between. The CDR3 has 16 residues. The CDR3 loop is CASSQDLGGANTEAFF. The CDR3 region has the DNA TGCGCCAGCAGCCAAGATCTGGGAGGCGCTAACACTGAAGCTTTCTTT.

The chain has TRBV7-9 and TRBJ2-5; D might be TRBD2 (6 bases). The CDR3 spans 15 residues. The V and J ends lost 6 bases and 5 bases respectively, with 19 bases between them. Germline V gene data show CDR1 as SEHNR and CDR2 as FQNEAQ (reference sequence). This chain's CDR3 is CASSSPGLQAETQYF. The CDR3 coding sequence is TGTGCCAGCAGTTCCCCGGGACTCCAGGCGGAGACCCAGTACTTC.

This chain connects TRBV6-2 or TRBV6-3 to TRBJ1-5; possibly TRBD1 for D (6 bases). The V end was cut by 6 bases, the J end by 6 bases, with 18 bases between. The CDR3 length is 15 residues. Germline V gene sequence: CDR1 MNHEY, CDR2 SVGEGT. Here the CDR3 reads CASSRGQRYGQPQHF. CDR3 nucleotide sequence: TGTGCCAGCAGCCGCGGACAGCGGTACGGTCAGCCCCAGCATTTT.